This T cell receptor delta chain was obtained from a study of γδ T cells in repeated Plasmodium falciparum infection. Turning to the study itself: Malaria-naive adults were infected with P. falciparum NF54 four times over roughly 600 days. Samples were taken at baseline, before some infections, and 21 days after each. Study conclusions and caveats: Donors in Mali lived in a small rural village, largely one ethnic group. Vdelta2-negative gammadelta repertoires appeared less diverse and less shared in Malian than Australian children.

Trimming took off 5 bases at V and 0 bases at J, with 40 bases between the two ends. CDR3 length: 24 amino acids. Germline assignment: CDR1 TSWWSYY and CDR2 QGS. A word on this clone: Its antigen is as yet unknown. The protein held in TCRdb is that of a much larger clone and does not match this DNA's translation at residue 8, likely because of a read error; the protein shown is translated from the DNA.

TCRdb reran clone calling via CATT on the multiplex PCR reads. Of approximately 60,000 delta-chain clones listed, approximately 1.5% are singletons. Gammadelta T cells were flow-sorted from PBMC into Vgamma9/Vdelta2+ and Vdelta2-negative populations for bulk analysis. This clonotype was obtained from a pool of human donors (malaria-infected and uninfected, not separated). This chain links TRDV1 with TRDJ1; D possibly corresponds to TRDD3 (6 bases). TCRdb lists no J gene, so it was determined here by aligning the DNA to germline. The sequenced material came from gamma-delta T cells from blood. CDR3 nucleotides: TGTGCTCTTGGGTTTCGGCCTCCCCAAGCGGAGTGTGATACGGGCCCTGACCACACCGATAAACTCATCTTT. As protein: CALGFRPPQAECDTGPDHTDKLIF.